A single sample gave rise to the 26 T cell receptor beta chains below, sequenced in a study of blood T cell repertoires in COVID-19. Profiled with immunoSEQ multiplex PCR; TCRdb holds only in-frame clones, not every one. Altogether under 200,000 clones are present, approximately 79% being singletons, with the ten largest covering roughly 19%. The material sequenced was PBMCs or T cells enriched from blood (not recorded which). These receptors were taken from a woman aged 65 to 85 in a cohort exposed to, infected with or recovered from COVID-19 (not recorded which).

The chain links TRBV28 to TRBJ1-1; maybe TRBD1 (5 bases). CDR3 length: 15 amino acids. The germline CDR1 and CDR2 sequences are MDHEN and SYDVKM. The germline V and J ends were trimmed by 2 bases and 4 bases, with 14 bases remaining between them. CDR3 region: CASSLIDSSSTEAFF. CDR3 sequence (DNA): TGTGCCAGCAGTTTAATTGACAGTAGTAGCACTGAAGCTTTCTTT.

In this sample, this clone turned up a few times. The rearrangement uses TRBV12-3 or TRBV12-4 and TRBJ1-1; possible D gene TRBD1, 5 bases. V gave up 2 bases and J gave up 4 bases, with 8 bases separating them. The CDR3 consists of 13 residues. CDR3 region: CASSLWGGTEAFF. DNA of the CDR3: TGTGCCAGCAGTTTATGGGGGGGCACTGAAGCTTTCTTT.

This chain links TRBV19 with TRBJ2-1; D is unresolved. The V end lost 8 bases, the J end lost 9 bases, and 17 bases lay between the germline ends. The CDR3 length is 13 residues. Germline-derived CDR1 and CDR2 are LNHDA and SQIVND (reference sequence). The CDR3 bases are TGTGCCAGTTCCGGGTCTCCCCGCGGTGAGCAGTTCTTC. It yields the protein CASSGSPRGEQFF. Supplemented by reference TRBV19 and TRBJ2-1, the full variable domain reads DGGITQSPKYLFRKEGQNVTLSCEQNLNHDAMYWYRQDPGQGLRLIYYSQIVNDFQKGDIAEGYSVSREKKESFPLTVTSAQKNPTAFYLCASSGSPRGEQFFGPGTRLTVL.

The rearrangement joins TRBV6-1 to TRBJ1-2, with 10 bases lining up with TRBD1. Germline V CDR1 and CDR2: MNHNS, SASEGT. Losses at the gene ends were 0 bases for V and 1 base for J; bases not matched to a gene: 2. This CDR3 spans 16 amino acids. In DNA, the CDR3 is TGTGCCAGCAGTGAAGCTCGGGACAGGGGTAACTATGGCTACACCTTC. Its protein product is CASSEARDRGNYGYTF.

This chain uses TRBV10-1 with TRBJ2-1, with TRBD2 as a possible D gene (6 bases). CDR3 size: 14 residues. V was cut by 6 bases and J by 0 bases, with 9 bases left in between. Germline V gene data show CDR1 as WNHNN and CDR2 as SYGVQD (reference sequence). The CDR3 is CASRGGISYNEQFF. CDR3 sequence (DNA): TGCGCCAGCAGGGGCGGGATCTCCTACAATGAGCAGTTCTTC.

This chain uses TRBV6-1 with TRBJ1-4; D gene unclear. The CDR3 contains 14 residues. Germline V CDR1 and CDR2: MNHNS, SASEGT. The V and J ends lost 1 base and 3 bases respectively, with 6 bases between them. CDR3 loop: CASSEGQSNEKLFF. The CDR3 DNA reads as TGTGCCAGCAGTGAAGGGCAGTCTAATGAAAAACTGTTTTTT.

The CDR3 loop reads CASSYDRQGGYEQYF. CDR3 DNA: TGTGCCAGCAGTTACGATCGACAGGGTGGGTACGAGCAGTACTTC. V usage is TRBV6-5 and J usage is TRBJ2-7, with 7 bases identical to TRBD1. Unmatched junction bases numbered 8, after V lost 2 bases and J lost 4 bases. The germline gives CDR1 MNHEY, CDR2 SVGAGI. This CDR3 is 15 amino acids long.

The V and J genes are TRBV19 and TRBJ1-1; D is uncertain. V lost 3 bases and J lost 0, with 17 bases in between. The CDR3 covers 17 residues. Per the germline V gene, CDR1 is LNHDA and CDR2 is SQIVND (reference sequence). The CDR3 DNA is TGTGCCAGTAGTATTAGAGGCCTATACGGGATGAACACTGAAGCTTTCTTT. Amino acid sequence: CASSIRGLYGMNTEAFF.

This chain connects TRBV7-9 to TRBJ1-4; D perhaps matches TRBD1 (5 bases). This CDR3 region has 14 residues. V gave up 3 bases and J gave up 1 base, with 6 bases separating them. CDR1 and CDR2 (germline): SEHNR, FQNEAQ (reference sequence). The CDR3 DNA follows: TGTGCCAGCAGCTTGGGGGGAACTAATGAAAAACTGTTTTTT. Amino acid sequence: CASSLGGTNEKLFF.

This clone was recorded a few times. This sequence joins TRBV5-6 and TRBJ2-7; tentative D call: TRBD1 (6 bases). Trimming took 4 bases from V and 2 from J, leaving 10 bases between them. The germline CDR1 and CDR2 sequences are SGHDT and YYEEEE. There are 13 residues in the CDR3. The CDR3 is CASSLTGPYEQYF. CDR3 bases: TGTGCCAGCAGCCTGACAGGACCCTACGAGCAGTACTTC.

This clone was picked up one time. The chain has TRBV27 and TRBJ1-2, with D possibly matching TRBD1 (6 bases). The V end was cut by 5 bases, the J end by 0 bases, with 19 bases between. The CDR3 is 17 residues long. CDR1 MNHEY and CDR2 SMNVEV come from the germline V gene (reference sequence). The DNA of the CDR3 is TGTGCCAGCAGTCTACTAGGAGGACAGTTTACTAACTATGGCTACACCTTC. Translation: CASSLLGGQFTNYGYTF.

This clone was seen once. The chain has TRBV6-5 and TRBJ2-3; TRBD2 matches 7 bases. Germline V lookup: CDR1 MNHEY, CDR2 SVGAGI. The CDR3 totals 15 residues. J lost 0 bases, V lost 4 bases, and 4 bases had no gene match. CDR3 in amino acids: CASSSGTMSTDTQYF. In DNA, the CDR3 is TGTGCCAGCAGTTCAGGGACTATGAGCACAGATACGCAGTATTTT.

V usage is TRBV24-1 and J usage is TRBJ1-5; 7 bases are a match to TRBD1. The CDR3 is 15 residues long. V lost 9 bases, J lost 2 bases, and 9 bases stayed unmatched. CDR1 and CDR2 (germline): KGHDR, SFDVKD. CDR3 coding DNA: TGTGCCACCGGACAGGCTATAGGTGGCAATCAGCCCCAGCATTTT. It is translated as CATGQAIGGNQPQHF.

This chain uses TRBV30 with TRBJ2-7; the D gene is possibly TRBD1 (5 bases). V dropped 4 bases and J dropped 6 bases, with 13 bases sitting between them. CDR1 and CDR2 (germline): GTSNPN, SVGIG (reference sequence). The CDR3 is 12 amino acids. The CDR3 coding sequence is TGTGCCTGGAATCAGGGTCTCGGCGAGCAGTACTTC. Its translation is CAWNQGLGEQYF. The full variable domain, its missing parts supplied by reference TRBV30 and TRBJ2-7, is SQTIHQWPATLVQPVGSPLSLECTVEGTSNPNLYWYRQAAGRGLQLLFYSVGIGQISSEVPQNLSASRPQDRQFILSSKKLLLSDSGFYLCAWNQGLGEQYFGPGTRLTVT.

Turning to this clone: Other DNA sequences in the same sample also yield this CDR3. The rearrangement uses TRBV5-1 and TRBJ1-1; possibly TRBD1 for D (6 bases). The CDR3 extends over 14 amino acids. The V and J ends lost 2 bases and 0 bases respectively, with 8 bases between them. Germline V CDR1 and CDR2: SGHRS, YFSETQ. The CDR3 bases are TGCGCCAGCAGCTTAGGACAGATGAACACTGAAGCTTTCTTT. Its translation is CASSLGQMNTEAFF.

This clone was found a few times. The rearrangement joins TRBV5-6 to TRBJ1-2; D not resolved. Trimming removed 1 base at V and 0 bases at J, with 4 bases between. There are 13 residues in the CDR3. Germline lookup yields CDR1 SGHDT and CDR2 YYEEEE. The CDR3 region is CASSLQSNYGYTF. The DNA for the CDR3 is TGTGCCAGCAGCTTGCAGTCTAACTATGGCTACACCTTC. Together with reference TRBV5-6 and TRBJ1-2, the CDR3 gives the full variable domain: DAGVTQSPTHLIKTRGQQVTLRCSPKSGHDTVSWYQQALGQGPQFIFQYYEEEERQRGNFPDRFSGHQFPNYSSELNVNALLLGDSALYLCASSLQSNYGYTFGSGTRLTVV.

The CDR3 coding sequence is TGTGCCAGTAGTAGAACGCTAGGCAATCAGCCCCAGCATTTT. It specifies CASSRTLGNQPQHF. The genes are TRBV19 and TRBJ1-5; D ambiguous. CDR1 is LNHDA, CDR2 SQIVND, per germline (reference sequence). The germline V and J ends were trimmed by 4 bases and 2 bases, with 9 bases remaining between them. CDR3 length: 14 residues.

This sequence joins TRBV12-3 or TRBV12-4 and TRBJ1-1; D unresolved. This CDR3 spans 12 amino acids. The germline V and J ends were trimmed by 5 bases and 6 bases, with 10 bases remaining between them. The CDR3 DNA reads TGTGCCAGCAGTCCTAGAGCCGCTGAAGCTTTCTTT. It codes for CASSPRAAEAFF.

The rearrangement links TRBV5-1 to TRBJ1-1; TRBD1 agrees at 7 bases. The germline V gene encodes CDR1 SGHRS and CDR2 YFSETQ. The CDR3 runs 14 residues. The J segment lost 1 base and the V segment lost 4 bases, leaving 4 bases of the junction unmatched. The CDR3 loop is CASSRQGPNTEAFF. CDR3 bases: TGCGCCAGCAGCAGACAGGGCCCGAACACTGAAGCTTTCTTT.

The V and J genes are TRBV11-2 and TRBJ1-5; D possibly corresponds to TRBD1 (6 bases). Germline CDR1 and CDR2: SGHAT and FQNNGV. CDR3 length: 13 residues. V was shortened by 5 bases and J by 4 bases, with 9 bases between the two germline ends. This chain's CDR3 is CASSPDSNQPQHF. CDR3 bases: TGTGCCAGCAGCCCGGACAGTAATCAGCCCCAGCATTTT. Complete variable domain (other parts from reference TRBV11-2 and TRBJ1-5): EAGVAQSPRYKIIEKRQSVAFWCNPISGHATLYWYQQILGQGPKLLIQFQNNGVVDDSQLPKDRFSAERLKGVDSTLKIQPAKLEDSAVYLCASSPDSNQPQHFGDGTRLSIL.

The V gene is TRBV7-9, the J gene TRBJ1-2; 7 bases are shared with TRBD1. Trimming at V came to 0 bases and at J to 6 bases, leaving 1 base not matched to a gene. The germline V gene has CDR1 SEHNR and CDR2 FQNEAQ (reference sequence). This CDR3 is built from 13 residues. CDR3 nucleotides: TGTGCCAGCAGCTTAGCGACAGGGAATGGCTACACCTTC. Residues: CASSLATGNGYTF.

The CDR3 loop reads CASKRITGSQETQYF. Here the CDR3 DNA reads TGTGCCAGCAAAAGGATTACAGGTTCCCAAGAGACCCAGTACTTC. This chain joins TRBV6-5 and TRBJ2-5; D possibly corresponds to TRBD1 (5 bases). In germline, CDR1 is MNHEY, CDR2 SVGAGI. The V end lost 7 bases, the J end lost 1 base, and 16 bases lay between the germline ends. The CDR3 is 15 residues long.

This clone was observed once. This CDR3 is CASSYGDRGSNEQFF. The CDR3 DNA reads TGTGCCAGCAGCTATGGGGACAGGGGTAGCAATGAGCAGTTCTTC. The rearrangement uses TRBV7-2 and TRBJ2-1, with TRBD1 identical over 10 bases. After removal of 4 bases from V and 6 bases from J, the junction contained 6 bases not matched to a gene. There are 15 residues in the CDR3. Germline V CDR1 and CDR2: SGHTA, FQGNSA.

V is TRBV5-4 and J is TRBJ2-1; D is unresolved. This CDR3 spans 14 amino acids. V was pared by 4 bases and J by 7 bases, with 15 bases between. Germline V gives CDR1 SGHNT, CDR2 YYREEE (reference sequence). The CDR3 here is CASSPARGSNEQFF. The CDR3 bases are TGTGCCAGCAGCCCCGCCCGAGGTAGTAATGAGCAGTTCTTC. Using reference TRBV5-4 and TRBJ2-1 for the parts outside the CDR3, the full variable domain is ETGVTQSPTHLIKTRGQQVTLRCSSQSGHNTVSWYQQALGQGPQFIFQYYREEENGRGNFPPRFSGLQFPNYSSELNVNALELDDSALYLCASSPARGSNEQFFGPGTRLTVL.

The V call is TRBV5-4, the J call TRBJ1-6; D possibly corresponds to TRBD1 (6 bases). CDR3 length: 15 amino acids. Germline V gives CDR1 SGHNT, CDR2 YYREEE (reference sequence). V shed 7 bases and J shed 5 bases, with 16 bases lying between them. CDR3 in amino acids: CASSLPGVDNSPLHF. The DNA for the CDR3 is TGTGCCAGCTCATTACCAGGGGTGGATAATTCACCCCTCCACTTT.

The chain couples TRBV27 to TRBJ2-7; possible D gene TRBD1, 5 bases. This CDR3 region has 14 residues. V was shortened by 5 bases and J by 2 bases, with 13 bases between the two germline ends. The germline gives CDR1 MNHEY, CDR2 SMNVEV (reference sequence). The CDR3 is CASSPLGQAYEQYF. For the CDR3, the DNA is TGTGCCAGCAGTCCCCTCGGACAAGCCTACGAGCAGTACTTC.